The 19 T cell receptor beta chains below come from one sample, sequenced in a study of T-cell reconstitution after alpha-beta-depleted transplantation in children. The TCRbeta library incorporated unique molecular identifiers. TCRdb redid the calling of the PCR reads with MiXCR, one entry per CDR3 protein. The data show approximately 1,000,000 distinct CDR3 sequences, roughly 29% seen once. Sequenced here: PBMCs, mostly from graft donor cells, sampled 360 days after TCRalphabeta/CD19-depleted stem cell transplant. These receptors were obtained from a boy under two years old who had a stem cell transplant for SCID, so the T cells may come from the graft donor.

The chain recombines TRBV19 with TRBJ1-1; D is undetermined. This CDR3 spans 15 amino acids. Between the trimmed V and J ends, which lost 7 bases and 0 bases, there was a span of 15 bases. Germline assignment: CDR1 LNHDA and CDR2 SQIVND (reference sequence). The CDR3, as DNA: TGTGCCAGTACCAAACGGGCCGATTTGAACACTGAAGCTTTCTTT. As protein: CASTKRADLNTEAFF.

V usage is TRBV4-2 and J usage is TRBJ2-2, with TRBD2 identical over 8 bases. This CDR3 contains 16 residues. CDR1 and CDR2 from the germline V gene are LGHNA and YNFKEQ. Germline trimming cut 3 bases from V and 1 base from J; bases unmatched to any gene: 4. CDR3: CASSQISGVNTGELFF. DNA for the CDR3: TGTGCCAGCAGCCAGATTAGCGGGGTGAACACCGGGGAGCTGTTTTTT.

The chain joins TRBV5-1 to TRBJ2-1; D perhaps matches TRBD2 (7 bases). The V end lost 2 bases, the J end lost 8 bases, and 20 bases lay between the germline ends. CDR1 SGHRS and CDR2 YFSETQ come from the germline V gene. This CDR3 has 16 amino acids. For the CDR3, the DNA is TGCGCCAGCAGCTTCGTCCTGGGGGGGGCGGTGGATGAGCAGTTCTTC. This codes for CASSFVLGGAVDEQFF.

This clonotype showed up just a few times. The chain uses TRBV7-7 and TRBJ2-5; D is possibly TRBD1 (6 bases). The CDR3 spans 16 residues. CDR1 and CDR2 from the germline V gene are SSHAT and FNYEAQ (reference sequence). V was shortened by 3 bases and J by 4 bases, with 18 bases between the two germline ends. This CDR3 is CASSFPSPGAPETQYF. CDR3 in DNA: TGTGCCAGCAGCTTCCCTTCGCCAGGGGCCCCAGAGACCCAGTACTTC.

The chain recombines TRBV30 with TRBJ2-2; D gene unclear. V was cut by 0 bases and J by 1 base, with 9 bases left in between. The CDR3 has 15 amino acids. The germline V gene encodes CDR1 GTSNPN and CDR2 SVGIG (reference sequence). This chain's CDR3 is CAWSVKARNTGELFF. CDR3 DNA sequence: TGTGCCTGGAGTGTAAAGGCCAGGAACACCGGGGAGCTGTTTTTT.

The rearrangement uses TRBV5-1 and TRBJ2-2, with D perhaps matching TRBD1 (5 bases). V shed 3 bases and J shed 6 bases, with 12 bases lying between them. This CDR3 is built from 14 residues. Looked up from germline, CDR1 is SGHRS and CDR2 is YFSETQ. CDR3 sequence reads: CASSSPRAPGELFF. The CDR3 DNA is TGCGCCAGCAGCTCGCCCAGGGCTCCCGGGGAGCTGTTTTTT.

This chain links TRBV4-3 with TRBJ2-2; D is ambiguous. Deletions cut 4 bases from V and 3 bases from J, with 9 bases between. This CDR3 contains 14 residues. The V gene's germline CDR1 is LGHNA and CDR2 YSLEER. CDR3 protein: CASSRTDYTGELFF. The CDR3 DNA reads TGCGCCAGCAGCCGCACAGATTACACCGGGGAGCTGTTTTTT.

This clonotype was seen repeatedly, ten times or more. The chain is built from TRBV7-6 and TRBJ2-1; no clear D. V gave up 2 bases and J gave up 3 bases, with 17 bases separating them. This CDR3 has 17 amino acids. Per germline, CDR1 SGHVS and CDR2 FNYEAQ. Written as DNA, the CDR3 is TGTGCCAGCAGCTTAAGGGCCCGGGTCCTAAACTACAATGAGCAGTTCTTC. It codes for CASSLRARVLNYNEQFF.

This clonotype was counted only a few times. The chain couples TRBV20-1 to TRBJ2-5; 8 nucleotides line up with TRBD2. Germline CDR1 DFQATT, CDR2 SNEGSKA (reference sequence). J was trimmed by 9 bases and V by 4 bases; bases with no gene match: 19. The CDR3 covers 16 residues. CDR3 sequence: CSAKSFATSAPGPQYF. In DNA, the CDR3 is TGCAGTGCTAAAAGCTTTGCGACTAGCGCTCCGGGGCCCCAGTACTTC.

The rearrangement uses TRBV5-5 and TRBJ2-7; D gene ambiguous. Germline V gives CDR1 SGHKS, CDR2 YYEKEE (reference sequence). V was trimmed by 0 bases and J by 2 bases, leaving 9 bases between them. This CDR3 comprises 14 residues. Here the CDR3 DNA reads TGTGCCAGCAGCTTGGGGGTTTTTGCCTACGAGCAGTACTTC. Translated: CASSLGVFAYEQYF.

The J gene is TRBJ1-2, the V gene TRBV12-3 or TRBV12-4, with 9 positions matching TRBD1. This CDR3 spans 13 amino acids. Unmatched junction bases numbered 6, after V lost 6 bases and J lost 7 bases. The DNA of the CDR3 is TGTGCCAGCAGATTCTTGACAGGGGGTGGCTACACCTTC. Amino acid sequence: CASRFLTGGGYTF.

The chain links TRBV10-2 to TRBJ2-6; 11 bases line up with TRBD1. The CDR3 covers 18 residues. CDR1 WSHSY and CDR2 SAAADI come from the germline V gene. J was trimmed by 0 bases and V by 4 bases; bases with no gene match: 5. The CDR3 sequence: CASSAGQGALSGANVLTF. The CDR3 DNA is TGCGCCAGCAGTGCCGGACAGGGGGCCCTCTCTGGGGCCAACGTCCTGACTTTC.

V is TRBV7-8 and J is TRBJ2-1; 7 nucleotides line up with TRBD1. V was pared by 4 bases and J by 9 bases, with 9 bases of the junction left unmatched. This CDR3 contains 14 residues. The germline CDR1 and CDR2 sequences are SGHVS and FQNEAQ. The CDR3 nucleotides read TGTGCCAGCAGCTCCCCAACTCGGACAGGTGAGCAGTTCTTC. It encodes CASSSPTRTGEQFF.

This clonotype was detected a few times. V gene TRBV3-1 combines with J gene TRBJ2-7; 8 bases line up with TRBD1. The CDR3 consists of 17 residues. Germline lookup yields CDR1 LGHDT and CDR2 YNNKEL (reference sequence). With V trimmed by 10 bases and J by 2 bases, 19 bases remained unmatched. CDR3 sequence reads: CATSRDRGRGIPYEQYF. In DNA, the CDR3 is TGTGCCACCTCCCGAGACAGGGGTCGGGGGATCCCCTACGAGCAGTACTTC.

The CDR3 reads CASSLMGGSNEQFF. The CDR3 nucleotides read TGTGCCAGCAGCTTAATGGGGGGCAGCAATGAGCAGTTCTTC. J is TRBJ2-1 and V is TRBV7-7, with D perhaps matching TRBD1 or TRBD2 (6 bases each). This CDR3 is built from 14 residues. The germline V gene has CDR1 SSHAT and CDR2 FNYEAQ (reference sequence). Trimming stripped 2 bases from V and 6 bases from J, with 11 bases between.

This chain uses TRBV29-1 with TRBJ1-1; D gene uncertain. The germline V gene encodes CDR1 SQVTM and CDR2 ANQGSEA. The CDR3 extends over 15 amino acids. Trimming left V 5 bases short and J 4 bases short, with 20 bases between. CDR3 residues: CSVIDWMGFGTEAFF. The CDR3, as DNA: TGCAGCGTTATCGACTGGATGGGGTTTGGCACTGAAGCTTTCTTT. The whole variable domain, remainder taken from reference TRBV29-1 and TRBJ1-1, is SAVISQKPSRDICQRGTSLTIQCQVDSQVTMMFWYRQQPGQSLTLIATANQGSEATYESGFVIDKFPISRPNLTFSTLTVSNMSPEDSSIYLCSVIDWMGFGTEAFFGQGTRLTVV.

This clonotype appeared a single time. The CDR3 reads CSVVRLSRPEAFF. The CDR3 nucleotides are TGCAGCGTTGTACGGCTTTCCAGGCCTGAAGCTTTCTTT. The chain recombines TRBV29-1 with TRBJ1-1; D uncertain. Trimming shortened V by 4 bases and J by 6 bases, and 15 bases separated the two germline ends. The V gene's germline CDR1 is SQVTM and CDR2 ANQGSEA. The CDR3 consists of 13 residues. Full variable domain (outside the CDR3, taken from reference TRBV29-1 and TRBJ1-1): SAVISQKPSRDICQRGTSLTIQCQVDSQVTMMFWYRQQPGQSLTLIATANQGSEATYESGFVIDKFPISRPNLTFSTLTVSNMSPEDSSIYLCSVVRLSRPEAFFGQGTRLTVV.

V gene TRBV29-1 combines with J gene TRBJ2-1, with D perhaps matching TRBD1 (6 bases). The CDR3 has 13 amino acids. Germline-derived CDR1 and CDR2 are SQVTM and ANQGSEA. The germline V and J ends were trimmed by 5 bases and 8 bases, with 16 bases remaining between them. CDR3 bases: TGCAGCGTTTCATATAGGGGGAACCATGAGCAGTTCTTC. It yields the protein CSVSYRGNHEQFF.

This clonotype occurred once. The rearrangement joins TRBV28 to TRBJ2-7, with TRBD1 matching 8 bases. The CDR3 spans 19 residues. Trimming removed 4 bases from V and 3 bases from J; junction bases left unmatched: 20. Germline-derived CDR1 and CDR2 are MDHEN and SYDVKM. As DNA, the CDR3 is TGTGCCAGCAGTTACCAAACCGGGACAGGAGATAGTTGGGGCTACGAGCAGTACTTC. This codes for CASSYQTGTGDSWGYEQYF.